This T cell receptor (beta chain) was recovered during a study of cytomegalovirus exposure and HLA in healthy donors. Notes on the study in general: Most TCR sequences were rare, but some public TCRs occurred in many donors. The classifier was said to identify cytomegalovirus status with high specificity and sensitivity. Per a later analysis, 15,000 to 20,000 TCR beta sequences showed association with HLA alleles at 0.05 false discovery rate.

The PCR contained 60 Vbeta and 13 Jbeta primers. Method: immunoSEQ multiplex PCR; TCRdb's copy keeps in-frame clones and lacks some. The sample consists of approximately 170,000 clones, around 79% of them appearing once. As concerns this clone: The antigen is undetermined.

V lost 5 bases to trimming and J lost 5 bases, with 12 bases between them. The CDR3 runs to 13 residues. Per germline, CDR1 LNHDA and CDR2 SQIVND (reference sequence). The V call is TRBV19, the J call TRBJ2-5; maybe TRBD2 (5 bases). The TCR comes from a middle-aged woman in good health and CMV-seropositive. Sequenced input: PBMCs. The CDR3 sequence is CASSEFRGETQYF. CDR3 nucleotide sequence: TGTGCCAGTAGTGAGTTTCGAGGGGAGACCCAGTACTTC.